One sample yielded the 10 T cell receptor beta chains listed below, sequenced in a study of blood T cell repertoires in COVID-19. Assay used: immunoSEQ multiplex PCR; TCRdb lists only in-frame clones, some missing. The data hold approximately 150,000 clones, with 80% to 90% observed a single time. Input material: peripheral blood. The receptors here all came from an older man with acute or convalescent COVID-19.

The chain uses TRBV7-9 and TRBJ1-1; 10 bases map to TRBD1. J was trimmed by 1 base and V by 6 bases; bases with no gene match: 2. CDR1 and CDR2 (germline): SEHNR, FQNEAQ (reference sequence). The CDR3 sequence is 14 residues long. CDR3 sequence reads: CASSDRGRNTEAFF. The DNA for the CDR3 is TGTGCCAGCAGTGACAGGGGGCGGAACACTGAAGCTTTCTTT.

The chain recombines TRBV28 with TRBJ2-5; 7 nucleotides match TRBD1. The CDR3 consists of 17 residues. Germline CDR1 MDHEN, CDR2 SYDVKM. V was clipped by 4 bases and J by 7 bases; unmatched bases: 18. The DNA for the CDR3 is TGTGCCAGCAGTTCCCCGTCTCCGGGACAGAGCTTGGGGACCCAGTACTTC. Its protein is CASSSPSPGQSLGTQYF.

This rearrangement joins TRBV15 to TRBJ2-7, with 7 positions matching TRBD2. Germline V CDR1 and CDR2: LNHNV, YYDKDF (reference sequence). The CDR3 is made up of 15 amino acids. V was clipped by 1 base and J by 1 base; unmatched bases: 4. CDR3 DNA sequence: TGTGCCACCAGCAGAGGTAGCGGGCCATCCTACGAGCAGTACTTC. Protein: CATSRGSGPSYEQYF. The full variable domain, in which reference TRBV15 and TRBJ2-7 provide the parts outside the CDR3, is DAMVIQNPRYQVTQFGKPVTLSCSQTLNHNVMYWYQQKSSQAPKLLFHYYDKDFNNEADTPDNFQSRRPNTSFCFLDIRSPGLGDTAMYLCATSRGSGPSYEQYFGPGTRLTVT.

This clone showed up just once. V usage is TRBV19 and J usage is TRBJ2-2, with TRBD1 identical over 10 bases. V lost 8 bases and J lost 6; bases outside the gene matches: 12. Germline V gene sequence: CDR1 LNHDA, CDR2 SQIVND (reference sequence). There are 16 residues in the CDR3. Written as DNA, the CDR3 is TGTGCCAGTTGCCCGTCCAGGACAGGGGGACCCGGGGAGCTGTTTTTT. Translating gives CASCPSRTGGPGELFF.

The V and J genes are TRBV5-4 and TRBJ2-5; 7 bases are a match to TRBD2. CDR1 and CDR2 (germline): SGHNT, YYREEE (reference sequence). The length of the CDR3 is 15 residues. Trimming removed 1 base from V and 5 bases from J; junction bases left unmatched: 8. The CDR3 nucleotides read TGTGCCAGCAGCTTGAGTGCGGGAGAGGGGGAGACCCAGTACTTC. Its protein product is CASSLSAGEGETQYF.

V and J are TRBV4-2 and TRBJ1-5; TRBD1 matches at 8 bases. The germline CDR1 and CDR2 sequences are LGHNA and YNFKEQ. V was clipped by 0 bases and J by 5 bases; unmatched bases: 6. The CDR3 loop spans 16 amino acids. The CDR3 reads CASSQESGQGYQPQHF. The CDR3 DNA reads TGTGCCAGCAGCCAAGAATCAGGACAGGGATATCAGCCCCAGCATTTT.

V and J are TRBV28 and TRBJ2-7, with D possibly being TRBD1 (6 bases). Germline-derived CDR1 and CDR2 are MDHEN and SYDVKM. The V gene lost 5 bases and the J gene lost 7 bases, with 15 bases spanning the gap. The CDR3 has 13 amino acids. The CDR3 protein is CASSPGDIREQYF. The CDR3, as DNA: TGTGCCAGCAGTCCCGGGGACATACGGGAGCAGTACTTC.

The chain links TRBV9 to TRBJ2-2, with a tentative D call TRBD2 (5 bases). Germline values: CDR1 SGDLS, CDR2 YYNGEE. V lost 0 bases, J lost 5 bases, and 14 bases lay in between. The length of the CDR3 is 16 residues. This CDR3 reads CASSVGSGRWTGELFF. The CDR3 DNA reads as TGTGCCAGCAGCGTAGGCTCGGGAAGATGGACCGGGGAGCTGTTTTTT.

This sequence joins TRBV12-5 and TRBJ2-1; maybe TRBD1 (6 bases). Trimming took off 4 bases at V and 15 bases at J, with 16 bases between the two ends. This CDR3 is built from 12 residues. The germline V gene has CDR1 LGHNT and CDR2 FRNRAP. CDR3 loop: CASGSSTGMRFF. Here the CDR3 DNA reads TGTGCTAGTGGTTCCTCCACAGGGATGAGGTTCTTC. Supplemented by reference TRBV12-5 and TRBJ2-1, the full variable domain reads DARVTQTPRHKVTEMGQEVTMRCQPILGHNTVFWYRQTMMQGLELLAYFRNRAPLDDSGMPKDRFSAEMPDATLATLKIQPSEPRDSAVYFCASGSSTGMRFFGPGTRLTVL.

V and J are TRBV6-6 and TRBJ1-2; D remains ambiguous. Germline V lookup: CDR1 MNHNY, CDR2 SVGAGI (reference sequence). CDR3 length: 12 residues. The V gene lost 3 bases and the J gene lost 5 bases, with 7 bases spanning the gap. Here the CDR3 reads CASSYGQYGYTF. The CDR3 DNA is TGTGCCAGCAGTTATGGGCAGTATGGCTACACCTTC.